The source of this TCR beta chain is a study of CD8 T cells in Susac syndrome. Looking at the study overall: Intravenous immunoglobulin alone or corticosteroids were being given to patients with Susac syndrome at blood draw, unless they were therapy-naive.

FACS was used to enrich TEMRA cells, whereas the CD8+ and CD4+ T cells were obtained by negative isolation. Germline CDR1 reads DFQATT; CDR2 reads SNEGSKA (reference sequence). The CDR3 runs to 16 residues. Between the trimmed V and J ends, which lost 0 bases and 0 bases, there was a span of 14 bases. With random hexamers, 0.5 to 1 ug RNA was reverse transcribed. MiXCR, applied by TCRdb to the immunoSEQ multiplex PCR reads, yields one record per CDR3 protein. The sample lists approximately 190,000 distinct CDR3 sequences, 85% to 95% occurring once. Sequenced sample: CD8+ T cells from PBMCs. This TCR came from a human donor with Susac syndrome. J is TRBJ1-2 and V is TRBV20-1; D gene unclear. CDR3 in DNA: TGCAGTGCTAGAGACTACAGAGGTGCCGCTAACTATGGCTACACCTTC. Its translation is CSARDYRGAANYGYTF.